Listed here are 24 T cell receptor beta chains from one sample, sequenced in a study of blood T cells in healthy people across ages. The authors ran a second PCR of about 7 to 11 cycles using a sample-barcoded 5' primer and a J-beta primer mix. TCRdb ran MiXCR on the 5' RACE reads and lists one entry per CDR3 protein. Here the sample spans around 710,000 distinct CDR3 sequences, approximately 39% being singletons. The sequencing input was blood. These receptors were taken from a woman aged 55-70 years in good health.

The V gene is TRBV6-1, the J gene TRBJ1-5; D unclear. The CDR3 runs to 13 residues. V gave up 6 bases and J gave up 5 bases, with 11 bases separating them. Germline loops: CDR1 MNHNS, CDR2 SASEGT. The CDR3: CASRPGLDQPQHF. Here the CDR3 DNA reads TGTGCCAGCAGGCCCGGGCTAGATCAGCCCCAGCATTTT.

In its sample, this clonotype was seen a few times. The chain joins TRBV21-1 to TRBJ2-4; TRBD2, the table's D call, lacks a check against the DNA. TRBV21-1 is flagged as a pseudogene. The CDR3 is 16 amino acids. CDR3 protein: CATEGFMRDGKNIQYF. For the CDR3, the DNA is TGTGCCACCGAAGGGTTTATGCGGGATGGCAAAAACATTCAGTACTTC.

In the case of this clonotype: Because the CDR3 is missing its conserved closing phenylalanine or tryptophan, this is likely a read error. The DNA is left out, because the CDR3 cannot be placed on it with certainty; the CDR3 is given as TCRdb lists it. V is TRBV21-1 and J is TRBJ2-4. TRBV21-1 is described as a pseudogene. The CDR3 length equals 13 residues, ends included. CDR3 sequence: CASSKALQASSTS.

The gene calls are TRBV6-6 and TRBJ2-1; weak D call: TRBD2 (6 bases). V lost 1 base, J lost 9 bases, and 7 bases lay in between. This CDR3 is 12 amino acids long. CDR1 is MNHNY and CDR2 is SVGAGI in the germline V gene (reference sequence). The CDR3: CASSYLAAEQFF. CDR3 nucleotide sequence: TGTGCCAGCAGTTACTTAGCGGCTGAGCAGTTCTTC.

This clonotype was recorded once. The rearrangement uses TRBV20-1 and TRBJ2-5, with D perhaps given as TRBD1 or TRBD2 (6 bases each). V was pared by 0 bases and J by 3 bases, with 14 bases between. Germline CDR1 and CDR2: DFQATT and SNEGSKA (reference sequence). CDR3 length: 15 amino acids. CDR3 nucleotide sequence: TGCAGTGCTAGAGATCTGGGTAGGGGGGAAGAGACCCAGTACTTC. Its translation: CSARDLGRGEETQYF.

The CDR3, as DNA: TGTGCCATCAGCCCCGGACAGGGGGTCGCCAAAAACATTCAGTACTTC. Protein product: CAISPGQGVAKNIQYF. The chain has TRBV10-3 and TRBJ2-4; 10 nucleotides align to TRBD1. The CDR3 runs to 16 residues. Trimming removed 6 bases from V and 1 base from J; junction bases left unmatched: 6. Germline CDR1 reads ENHRY; CDR2 reads SYGVKD.

This clonotype was seen a few times. The V gene is TRBV27, the J gene TRBJ1-2, with D maybe TRBD1 (5 bases). Germline CDR1 and CDR2: MNHEY and SMNVEV (reference sequence). V lost 6 bases and J lost 8, with 19 bases in between. The CDR3 runs to 14 residues. CDR3 sequence (DNA): TGTGCCAGCAGGGGAACCAGGGCCCTCTGGGGCTACACCTTC. It encodes CASRGTRALWGYTF.

This chain links TRBV4-3 with TRBJ1-1; D call uncertain. With 1 base removed from V and 7 bases from J, the gap between germline ends came to 13 bases. The CDR3 covers 14 residues. Germline assignment: CDR1 LGHNA and CDR2 YSLEER. CDR3 region: CASSQGWGADEAFF. The CDR3 DNA reads TGCGCCAGCAGCCAAGGTTGGGGAGCGGATGAAGCTTTCTTT.

The CDR3 sequence: CASSESEYTEAFF. The CDR3 nucleotides read TGTGCCAGCAGTGAATCGGAGTACACTGAAGCTTTCTTT. V gene TRBV25-1 combines with J gene TRBJ1-1, with no clear D. The CDR3 covers 13 residues. Per germline, CDR1 MGHDK and CDR2 SYGVNS. Between the trimmed V and J ends, which lost 1 base and 3 bases, there was a span of 6 bases.

The chain joins TRBV20-1 to TRBJ2-3; 10 bases fit TRBD2. The CDR3 length is 18 residues. CDR1 and CDR2 from the germline V gene are DFQATT and SNEGSKA (reference sequence). V shed 6 bases, J shed 4 bases, and the junction held 19 bases outside the gene matches. CDR3 sequence (DNA): TGCAGTGCCACCATAGCGGGGGGCGGGGTTTGGAGCCCAGATACGCAGTATTTT. Translation gives CSATIAGGGVWSPDTQYF.

The J gene is TRBJ2-7, the V gene TRBV6-5; D ambiguous. The DNA end is a closer match to TRBJ2-5, so the J assignment may be wrong. CDR1 MNHEY and CDR2 SVGAGI come from the germline V gene. This CDR3 is 12 amino acids long. The DNA for the CDR3 is TGTGCCAGCAGTCCATTTAGTGGGACCCAGTACTTC. Translation gives CASSPFSGTQYF.

The J gene is TRBJ1-3, the V gene TRBV12-3 or TRBV12-4; D is possibly TRBD1 (5 bases). Trimming removed 6 bases from V and 0 bases from J, with 9 bases in between. The CDR3 runs to 14 residues. CDR3 DNA sequence: TGTGCCAGCAGGTCTGACAGCTCTGGAAACACCATATATTTT. The encoded protein is CASRSDSSGNTIYF.

The V and J genes are TRBV4-1 and TRBJ1-1; D ambiguous. V was trimmed by 2 bases and J by 0 bases, leaving 7 bases between them. This CDR3 is 14 amino acids long. Germline V gene data show CDR1 as MGHRA and CDR2 as YSYEKL. For the CDR3, the DNA is TGCGCCAGCAGCCAACCCCTACTGAACACTGAAGCTTTCTTT. Translating it yields CASSQPLLNTEAFF.

The CDR3 sequence: CSVEMLAEQYF. DNA for the CDR3: TGCAGCGTTGAAATGTTGGCCGAGCAGTACTTC. The chain joins TRBV29-1 to TRBJ2-7; D is undetermined. The CDR3 extends over 11 amino acids. Trimming removed 2 bases at V and 6 bases at J, with 8 bases between. Germline CDR1 SQVTM, CDR2 ANQGSEA.

In its sample, this clonotype was seen a few times. The chain combines TRBV20-1 with TRBJ2-3; the match to TRBD2 covers 12 bases. Germline V CDR1 and CDR2: DFQATT, SNEGSKA (reference sequence). The CDR3 extends over 14 amino acids. V lost 1 base and J lost 4; bases outside the gene matches: 0. Written as DNA, the CDR3 is TGCAGTGCTAGAGGACTAGCGGGAGCAGATACGCAGTATTTT. Its protein product is CSARGLAGADTQYF.

Many counts were recorded for this clonotype. The rearrangement links TRBV7-2 to TRBJ2-1; 11 nucleotides align to TRBD2. The ends lost 5 bases at V and 5 bases at J; junction bases unmatched: 8. This CDR3 is built from 16 residues. Germline lookup yields CDR1 SGHTA and CDR2 FQGNSA. The CDR3 sequence is CASSLLGLAGHNEQFF. The CDR3, as DNA: TGTGCCAGCAGCCTGCTCGGACTAGCGGGCCACAATGAGCAGTTCTTC.

This chain uses TRBV6-2 or TRBV6-3 with TRBJ2-5, with D unresolved. Trimming removed 6 bases from V and 4 bases from J, with 6 bases in between. The CDR3 is made up of 11 amino acids. CDR1 and CDR2 from the germline V gene are MNHEY and SVGEGT. This chain's CDR3 is CASRQVETQYF. The CDR3 DNA follows: TGTGCCAGCAGACAAGTAGAGACCCAGTACTTC.

This clonotype came up many times. As DNA, the CDR3 is TGCAGTGCTAGAGACGGCAAAAACACTGAAGCTTTCTTT. It specifies CSARDGKNTEAFF. The gene calls are TRBV20-1 and TRBJ1-1; unclear D gene. V was pared by 0 bases and J by 2 bases, with 7 bases between. The germline CDR1 and CDR2 sequences are DFQATT and SNEGSKA (reference sequence). CDR3 length equals 13 residues.

This clonotype was found many times. The chain links TRBV5-1 to TRBJ2-1; 7 bases fit TRBD1. The CDR3 runs to 13 residues. Germline-derived CDR1 and CDR2 are SGHRS and YFSETQ. Germline trimming cut 7 bases from V and 5 bases from J; bases unmatched to any gene: 6. The CDR3 loop reads CASGDSGNNEQFF. CDR3 in DNA: TGCGCCAGCGGGGACAGCGGAAACAATGAGCAGTTCTTC. Full variable domain (remainder filled in from reference TRBV5-1 and TRBJ2-1): KAGVTQTPRYLIKTRGQQVTLSCSPISGHRSVSWYQQTPGQGLQFLFEYFSETQRNKGNFPGRFSGRQFSNSRSEMNVSTLELGDSALYLCASGDSGNNEQFFGPGTRLTVL.

The chain carries TRBV2 and TRBJ1-6, with 8 positions matching TRBD1. The CDR3 is made up of 15 amino acids. Germline CDR1 reads SNHLY; CDR2 reads FYNNEI. The ends lost 4 bases at V and 8 bases at J; junction bases unmatched: 7. In nucleotides, the CDR3 is TGTGCCAGCAGTGCTGGACAGGGTGGCTATTCACCCCTCCACTTT. Protein: CASSAGQGGYSPLHF.

V is TRBV11-2 and J is TRBJ2-5, with D uncertain. V lost 1 base and J lost 7, with 4 bases in between. The germline V gene encodes CDR1 SGHAT and CDR2 FQNNGV. CDR3 length equals 11 residues. CDR3: CASSLGLTQYF. The CDR3 DNA is TGTGCCAGCAGCTTAGGCCTGACCCAGTACTTC.

The chain has TRBV6-6 and TRBJ2-6; D is uncertain. Germline CDR1 reads MNHNY; CDR2 reads SVGAGI (reference sequence). The CDR3 is 16 residues long. V dropped 2 bases and J dropped 2 bases, with 10 bases sitting between them. CDR3 sequence: CASSYAPGAGANVLTF. CDR3 DNA: TGTGCCAGCAGTTACGCCCCGGGTGCTGGGGCCAACGTCCTGACTTTC.

This clonotype was seen just once. A much larger clone lies one base from this, so it may be a read error. The chain is built from TRBV7-9 and TRBJ2-1; 9 nucleotides line up with TRBD2. Germline CDR1 and CDR2: SEHNR and FQNEAQ (reference sequence). CDR3 length: 14 amino acids. The CDR3 sequence is CAGSLAGAANEQFF. CDR3 coding DNA: TGTGCCGGCAGCTTAGCGGGAGCGGCGAATGAGCAGTTCTTC.

This chain links TRBV11-3 with TRBJ2-7; TRBD2 aligns across 7 bases. J gave up 2 bases and V 4 bases, and 8 bases lay outside the gene matches. This CDR3 has 15 amino acids. Looked up from germline, CDR1 is SGHNT and CDR2 is YENEEA. The CDR3, as DNA: TGTGCCAGCAGCTCTGGACTAGGAGATACCTACGAGCAGTACTTC. Protein sequence: CASSSGLGDTYEQYF.